The clone carrying this T cell receptor (beta chain) showed up many times. These data belong to a study of T cells in Graves' hyperthyroidism and ophthalmopathy. The germline V gene has CDR1 DFQATT and CDR2 SNEGSKA (reference sequence). The CDR3 consists of 16 residues. V lost 6 bases to trimming and J lost 7 bases; unmatched junction nucleotides: 14. The TCR beta CDR3 regions underwent amplification using RNA transcripts as the source. The HTBI primer set drove a first-round RT-PCR of the TCR CDR3. TCRdb re-analysed the multiplex PCR reads in MiXCR, keeping a single row per CDR3 protein. The repertoire holds 400,000 or so distinct CDR3 sequences, with 14% as singletons. Ophthalmopathy patients all had a Clinical Activity Score of at least 3, a NOSPECS grade of at least 4 and disease under 3 months old.

The rearrangement joins TRBV20-1 to TRBJ2-1; 11 bases fit TRBD2. Specimen: blood. The source of this sequence is a woman in her twenties or thirties with Graves' ophthalmopathy. In DNA form, the CDR3 reads TGCAGTGCCCGCCCCACGCCGACTAGCGGGGCGAATGAGCAGTTCTTC. Residues: CSARPTPTSGANEQFF.